These 17 T cell receptor beta chains came from one sample sequenced in a study of T cells in Graves' hyperthyroidism and ophthalmopathy. Amplification of TCR beta CDR3 regions was performed using RNA transcripts as template. When the TCR CDR3 underwent first-round RT-PCR, the HTBI primer set was used. TCRdb analysed the multiplex PCR reads with MiXCR anew, one entry per CDR3 protein. The repertoire holds 300,000 to 450,000 distinct CDR3 sequences, with about 15% as singletons. Sequencing was carried out using blood. These receptors were collected from a woman aged 25 to 39 with Graves' ophthalmopathy.

This clonotype was seen repeatedly, ten times or more. This chain links TRBV2 with TRBJ2-5; 13 positions match TRBD2. With 4 bases clipped from V and 2 bases from J, the junction kept 1 base outside the gene matches. Looked up from germline, CDR1 is SNHLY and CDR2 is FYNNEI. The CDR3 is 15 amino acids. In DNA form, the CDR3 reads TGTGCCAGCAGTGGGACTAGCGGGGGTCAAGAGACCCAGTACTTC. Amino acids: CASSGTSGGQETQYF.

This chain uses TRBV11-3 with TRBJ2-3; tentatively, D is TRBD2 (5 bases). Germline lookup yields CDR1 SGHNT and CDR2 YENEEA. The length of the CDR3 is 15 residues. Trimming cost V 5 bases and J 0 bases, with 12 bases left between them. The chain's CDR3 is CASSLAHSSTDTQYF. The CDR3 coding sequence is TGTGCCAGCAGCCTAGCCCATAGTAGCACAGATACGCAGTATTTT.

This clonotype was counted many times. The chain uses TRBV20-1 and TRBJ1-2; D call uncertain. With 3 bases removed from V and 6 bases from J, the gap between germline ends came to 29 bases. The germline V gene has CDR1 DFQATT and CDR2 SNEGSKA (reference sequence). This CDR3 region has 18 residues. The CDR3 loop reads CSASEEAGRGPSEDGYTF. The CDR3 bases are TGCAGTGCTAGTGAGGAAGCTGGAAGAGGGCCAAGCGAGGATGGCTACACCTTC.

This clonotype was observed at least ten times. The J gene is TRBJ1-1, the V gene TRBV2; D gene unclear. CDR1 SNHLY and CDR2 FYNNEI come from the germline V gene. The CDR3 has 13 amino acids. The V end lost 7 bases, the J end lost 3 bases, and 12 bases lay between the germline ends. CDR3 region: CASKAAGDTEAFF. The CDR3 nucleotides read TGTGCCAGCAAAGCGGCCGGAGACACTGAAGCTTTCTTT.

This clonotype was counted many times. A read error is possible here, since a much larger clone lies one base away. The chain combines TRBV7-3 with TRBJ1-1, with D perhaps matching TRBD1 (6 bases). The CDR3 covers 13 residues. Germline-derived CDR1 and CDR2 are SGHTA and FQGTGA. CDR3 sequence (DNA): TGTCCCAGCAGCTCGGGACAGAACACTGAAGCTTTCTTT. Residues: CPSSSGQNTEAFF.

This clonotype came up many times. The V and J genes are TRBV20-1 and TRBJ1-1, with D uncertain. Germline-derived CDR1 and CDR2 are DFQATT and SNEGSKA (reference sequence). The CDR3 contains 11 residues. V lost 1 base and J lost 12, with 12 bases in between. In DNA form, the CDR3 reads TGCAGTGCTAGAGGTCAGCAGATTTCTTTCTTT. It encodes CSARGQQISFF.

This clonotype was recorded many times. This chain joins TRBV6-5 and TRBJ2-7; D gene ambiguous. The V end was cut by 1 base, the J end by 1 base, with 20 bases between. The CDR3 consists of 18 residues. Germline CDR1 and CDR2: MNHEY and SVGAGI. The chain's CDR3 is CASSYYHGANRSSYEQYF. CDR3 in DNA: TGTGCCAGCAGTTACTATCACGGTGCTAATCGGAGTTCCTACGAGCAGTACTTC.

This clonotype was recorded at least ten times. The V call is TRBV3-1, the J call TRBJ2-1, with TRBD1 matching over 12 bases. Germline values: CDR1 LGHDT, CDR2 YNNKEL (reference sequence). V shed 5 bases, J shed 8 bases, and the junction held 10 bases outside the gene matches. The CDR3 runs to 16 residues. The CDR3 DNA is TGTGCCAGCAGCGCGGATCCCGGGACAGGGGGCGATGAGCAGTTCTTC. It specifies CASSADPGTGGDEQFF.

Ten or more counts support this clonotype. The V call is TRBV30, the J call TRBJ2-7; D might be TRBD1 or TRBD2, each matching 6 bases. Germline CDR1 GTSNPN, CDR2 SVGIG (reference sequence). V dropped 1 base and J dropped 3 bases, with 10 bases sitting between them. This CDR3 has 13 amino acids. In DNA form, the CDR3 reads TGTGCCTGGAGTGATGGGGGGCTCTACGAGCAGTACTTC. As protein: CAWSDGGLYEQYF. Drawing the rest from reference TRBV30 and TRBJ2-7, the complete variable domain is SQTIHQWPATLVQPVGSPLSLECTVEGTSNPNLYWYRQAAGRGLQLLFYSVGIGQISSEVPQNLSASRPQDRQFILSSKKLLLSDSGFYLCAWSDGGLYEQYFGPGTRLTVT.

There are many counts of this clonotype. V is TRBV3-1 and J is TRBJ2-5, with D perhaps matching TRBD2 (7 bases). Trimming took off 0 bases at V and 7 bases at J, with 15 bases between the two ends. This CDR3 has 15 residues. Germline V gives CDR1 LGHDT, CDR2 YNNKEL (reference sequence). The DNA for the CDR3 is TGTGCCAGCAGCCAAGATCTAAGGGGGGGCAGGACCCAGTACTTC. It codes for CASSQDLRGGRTQYF.

This clonotype was counted many times. The chain has TRBV4-2 and TRBJ2-1; D might be TRBD1 (5 bases). CDR1 and CDR2 from the germline V gene are LGHNA and YNFKEQ. Trimming pared 0 bases from V and 0 bases from J, leaving 9 bases between. The CDR3 is 16 amino acids. The CDR3 region is CASSQELTDSYNEQFF. CDR3 DNA sequence: TGTGCCAGCAGCCAAGAACTGACAGACTCCTACAATGAGCAGTTCTTC.

This clonotype was found many times. The chain recombines TRBV13 with TRBJ2-1; a weak D match, TRBD2 (6 bases). Germline V gene lookup returns CDR1 PRHDT and CDR2 FYEKMQ (reference sequence). Between the trimmed V and J ends, which lost 3 bases and 7 bases, there was a span of 16 bases. The CDR3 contains 15 residues. CDR3 sequence reads: CASSFRRGAGNEQFF. DNA of the CDR3: TGTGCCAGCAGCTTTAGGCGGGGAGCCGGGAATGAGCAGTTCTTC.

This clonotype was picked up many times. The V call is TRBV7-2, the J call TRBJ2-7, with D unresolved. The V end was cut by 4 bases, the J end by 9 bases, with 10 bases between. The CDR3 sequence is 11 residues long. CDR1 and CDR2 (germline): SGHTA, FQGNSA. CDR3 DNA sequence: TGTGCCAGCAGCTCAATTTATGGGCAGTACTTC. Translation gives CASSSIYGQYF.

This clonotype was counted many times. The junction differs from germline at one of its ends, possibly a read error. The genes are TRBV6-1 and TRBJ1-5, with 8 bases matching TRBD1. This CDR3 contains 15 residues. Germline assignment: CDR1 MNHNS and CDR2 SASEGT. The DNA for the CDR3 is TGTGTCAGCAGTGCGACCAGGGGGCCGGGTCAGCCCCAGCATTTT. Its protein product is CVSSATRGPGQPQHF.

Ten or more counts support this clonotype. This rearrangement joins TRBV6-1 to TRBJ2-3; maybe TRBD2 (5 bases). CDR1 and CDR2 from the germline V gene are MNHNS and SASEGT. Between the trimmed V and J ends, which lost 5 bases and 5 bases, there was a span of 14 bases. The CDR3 totals 14 residues. CDR3 protein: CASSLVLAGDTQYF. The CDR3 DNA reads TGTGCCAGCAGTCTTGTCCTAGCAGGAGATACGCAGTATTTT.

This clonotype was counted at least ten times. The CDR3 region is CASSTFLRQGPGELFF. As DNA, the CDR3 is TGTGCCAGTAGTACGTTCTTGCGGCAGGGACCCGGGGAGCTGTTTTTT. The rearrangement joins TRBV19 to TRBJ2-2; D tentatively reads TRBD1 or TRBD2 (5 bases each). The CDR3 is 16 residues long. Germline V gene sequence: CDR1 LNHDA, CDR2 SQIVND (reference sequence). The V gene lost 4 bases and the J gene lost 6 bases, with 18 bases spanning the gap.

The table lists this clonotype with many counts. The genes are TRBV28 and TRBJ1-1; a weak D match, TRBD1 (6 bases). Germline V gene sequence: CDR1 MDHEN, CDR2 SYDVKM. Deletions cut 2 bases from V and 1 base from J, with 14 bases between. The CDR3 sequence is 16 residues long. The CDR3 DNA follows: TGTGCCAGCAGTTTAGGCCCCTACAGGGAGAACACTGAAGCTTTCTTT. Encoded protein: CASSLGPYRENTEAFF.